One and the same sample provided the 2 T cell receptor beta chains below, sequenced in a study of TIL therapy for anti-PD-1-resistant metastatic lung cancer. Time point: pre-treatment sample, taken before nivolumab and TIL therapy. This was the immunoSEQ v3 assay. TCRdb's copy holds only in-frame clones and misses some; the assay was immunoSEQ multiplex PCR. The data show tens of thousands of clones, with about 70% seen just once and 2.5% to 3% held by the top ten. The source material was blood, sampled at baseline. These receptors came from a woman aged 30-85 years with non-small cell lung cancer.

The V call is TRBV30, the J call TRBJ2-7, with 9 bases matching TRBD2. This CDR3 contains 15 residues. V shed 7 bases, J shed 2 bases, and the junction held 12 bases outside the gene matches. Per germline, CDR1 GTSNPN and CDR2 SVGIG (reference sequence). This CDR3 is CALTPGTSHAYEQYF. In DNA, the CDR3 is TGTGCCTTAACTCCCGGGACTAGCCACGCCTACGAGCAGTACTTC.

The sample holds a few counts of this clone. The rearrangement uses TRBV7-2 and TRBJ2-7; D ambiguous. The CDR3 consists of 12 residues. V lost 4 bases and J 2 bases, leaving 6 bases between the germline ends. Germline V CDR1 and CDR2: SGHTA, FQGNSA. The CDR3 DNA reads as TGTGCCAGCAGCTCAGGTCCCTACGAGCAGTACTTC. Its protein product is CASSSGPYEQYF.